The clone carrying this T cell receptor (beta chain) was observed a handful of times. Its antigen is unknown. The sample belongs to a study of T cells in Graves' hyperthyroidism and ophthalmopathy. Study results and limitations: Most expanded thyroid clonotypes above 0.001 also appeared in blood.

TCR beta CDR3 sequences were amplified from RNA transcripts. HTBI primers were used for first-round RT-PCR of the TCR CDR3. TCRdb recomputed calls from the multiplex PCR reads with MiXCR, one row per CDR3 protein. The sample consists of a few hundred thousand distinct CDR3 sequences, over 15% of them appearing once. Graves' hyperthyroidism showing no ophthalmopathy progression within 18 months was considered stable. The material sequenced was blood. The TCR comes from a woman under 30 with Graves' hyperthyroidism.

DNA of the CDR3: TGTGCCAGCACCCGAGGGGCCGGGGGCACCGGGGAGCTGTTTTTT. This sequence encodes CASTRGAGGTGELFF. J is TRBJ2-2 and V is TRBV6-5, with a tentative D call TRBD2 (6 bases). This CDR3 is built from 15 residues. Trimming pared 7 bases from V and 4 bases from J, leaving 16 bases between. Germline CDR1 and CDR2: MNHEY and SVGAGI.